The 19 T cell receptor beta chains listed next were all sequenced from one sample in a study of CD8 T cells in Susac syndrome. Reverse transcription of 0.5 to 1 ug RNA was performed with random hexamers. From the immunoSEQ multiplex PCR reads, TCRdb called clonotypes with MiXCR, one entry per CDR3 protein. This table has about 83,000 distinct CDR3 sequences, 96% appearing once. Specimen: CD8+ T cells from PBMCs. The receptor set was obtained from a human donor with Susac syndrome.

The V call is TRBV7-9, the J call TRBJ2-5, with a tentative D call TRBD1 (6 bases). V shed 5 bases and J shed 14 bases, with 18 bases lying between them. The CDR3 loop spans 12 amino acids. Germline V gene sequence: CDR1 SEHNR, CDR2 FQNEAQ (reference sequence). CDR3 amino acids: CASSKPRDTAYF. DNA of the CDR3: TGTGCCAGCAGCAAGCCCCGGGACACCGCCTACTTC.

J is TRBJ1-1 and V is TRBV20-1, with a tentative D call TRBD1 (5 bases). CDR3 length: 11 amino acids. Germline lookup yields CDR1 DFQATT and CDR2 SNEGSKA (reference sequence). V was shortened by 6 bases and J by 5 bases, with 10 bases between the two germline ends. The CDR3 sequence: CSARAETEAFF. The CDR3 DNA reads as TGCAGTGCCAGGGCGGAGACTGAAGCTTTCTTT.

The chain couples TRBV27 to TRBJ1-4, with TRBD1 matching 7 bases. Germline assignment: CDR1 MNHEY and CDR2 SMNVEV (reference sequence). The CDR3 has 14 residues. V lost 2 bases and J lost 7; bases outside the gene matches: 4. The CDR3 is CASSLGQGGEKLFF. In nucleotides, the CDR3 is TGTGCCAGCAGTTTAGGGCAGGGGGGTGAAAAACTGTTTTTT.

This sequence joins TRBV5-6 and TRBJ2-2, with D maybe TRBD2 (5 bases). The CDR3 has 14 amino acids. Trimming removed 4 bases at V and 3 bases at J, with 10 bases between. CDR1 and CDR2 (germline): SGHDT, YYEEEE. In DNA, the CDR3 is TGTGCCAGCAGCCCCCCGGGATACACCGGGGAGCTGTTTTTT. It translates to CASSPPGYTGELFF.

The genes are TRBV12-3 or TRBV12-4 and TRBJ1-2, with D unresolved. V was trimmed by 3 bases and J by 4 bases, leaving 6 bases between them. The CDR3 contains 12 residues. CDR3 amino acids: CASSFGSYGYTF. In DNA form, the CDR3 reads TGTGCCAGCAGTTTCGGCAGCTATGGCTACACCTTC.

The CDR3 sequence: CASSLTGESGHEQYF. The CDR3 region has the DNA TGTGCCAGTAGTCTGACAGGGGAATCCGGGCACGAGCAGTACTTC. The chain couples TRBV19 to TRBJ2-7; 8 nucleotides line up with TRBD1. This CDR3 spans 15 amino acids. J was trimmed by 5 bases and V by 5 bases; bases with no gene match: 11. The germline V gene encodes CDR1 LNHDA and CDR2 SQIVND (reference sequence). Looking up the rest from reference TRBV19 and TRBJ2-7 gives the full variable domain: DGGITQSPKYLFRKEGQNVTLSCEQNLNHDAMYWYRQDPGQGLRLIYYSQIVNDFQKGDIAEGYSVSREKKESFPLTVTSAQKNPTAFYLCASSLTGESGHEQYFGPGTRLTVT.

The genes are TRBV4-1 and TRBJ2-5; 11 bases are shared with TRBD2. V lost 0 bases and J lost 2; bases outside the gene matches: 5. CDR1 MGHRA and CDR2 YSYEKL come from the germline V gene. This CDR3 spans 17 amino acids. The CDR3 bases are TGCGCCAGCAGCCAAGATTTAGCGGGGGGGCAGCAAGAGACCCAGTACTTC. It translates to CASSQDLAGGQQETQYF.

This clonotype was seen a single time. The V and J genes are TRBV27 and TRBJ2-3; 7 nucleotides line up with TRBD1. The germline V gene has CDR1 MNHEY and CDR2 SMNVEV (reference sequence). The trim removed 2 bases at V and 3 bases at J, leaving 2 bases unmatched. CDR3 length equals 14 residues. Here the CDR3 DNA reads TGTGCCAGCAGTTTAACCAGGGGGACAGATACGCAGTATTTT. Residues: CASSLTRGTDTQYF.

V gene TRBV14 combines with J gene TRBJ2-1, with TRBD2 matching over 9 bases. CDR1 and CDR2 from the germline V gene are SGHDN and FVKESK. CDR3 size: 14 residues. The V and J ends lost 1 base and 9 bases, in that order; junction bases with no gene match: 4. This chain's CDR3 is CASSQVGGRGEQFF. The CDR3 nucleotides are TGTGCCAGCAGCCAAGTGGGCGGGAGGGGTGAGCAGTTCTTC.

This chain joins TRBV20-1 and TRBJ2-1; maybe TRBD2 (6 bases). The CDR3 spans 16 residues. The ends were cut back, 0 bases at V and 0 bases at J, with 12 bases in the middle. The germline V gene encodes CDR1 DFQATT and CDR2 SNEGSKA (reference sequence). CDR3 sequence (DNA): TGCAGTGCTAGAGAAACGGGAGCCCCCTCCTACAATGAGCAGTTCTTC. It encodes CSARETGAPSYNEQFF.

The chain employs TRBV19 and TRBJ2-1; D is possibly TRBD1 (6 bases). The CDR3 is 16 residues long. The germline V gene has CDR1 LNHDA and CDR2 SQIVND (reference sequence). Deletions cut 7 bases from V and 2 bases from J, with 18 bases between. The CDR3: CASTGLGGWTYNEQFF. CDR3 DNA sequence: TGTGCCAGTACCGGCTTAGGGGGTTGGACCTACAATGAGCAGTTCTTC.

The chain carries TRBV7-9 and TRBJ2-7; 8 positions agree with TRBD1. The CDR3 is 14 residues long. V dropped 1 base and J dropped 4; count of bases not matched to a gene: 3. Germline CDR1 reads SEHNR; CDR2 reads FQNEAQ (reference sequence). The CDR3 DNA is TGTGCCAGCAGCTTAGGGACAGGGCCGTACGAGCAGTACGTC. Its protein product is CASSLGTGPYEQYV.

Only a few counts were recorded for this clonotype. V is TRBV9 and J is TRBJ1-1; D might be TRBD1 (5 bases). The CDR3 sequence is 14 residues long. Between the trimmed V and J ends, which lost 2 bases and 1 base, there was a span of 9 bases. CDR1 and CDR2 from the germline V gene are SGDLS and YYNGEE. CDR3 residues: CASSVGTANTEAFF. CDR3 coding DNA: TGTGCCAGCAGCGTGGGGACGGCGAACACTGAAGCTTTCTTT.

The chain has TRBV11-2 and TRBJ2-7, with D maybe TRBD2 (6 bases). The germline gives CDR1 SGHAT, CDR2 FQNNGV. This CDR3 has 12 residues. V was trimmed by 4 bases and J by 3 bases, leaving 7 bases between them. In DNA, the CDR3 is TGTGCCAGCAGCTCCGGGAGCTACGAGCAGTACGTC. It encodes CASSSGSYEQYV.

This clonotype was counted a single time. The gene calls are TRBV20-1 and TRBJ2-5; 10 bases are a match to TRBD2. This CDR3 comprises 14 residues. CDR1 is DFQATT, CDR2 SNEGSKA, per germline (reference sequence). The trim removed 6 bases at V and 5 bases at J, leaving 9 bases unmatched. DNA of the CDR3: TGCAGTGCCCCTAGCGGGAGTGGGGCGGAGACCCAGTACTTC. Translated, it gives CSAPSGSGAETQYF.

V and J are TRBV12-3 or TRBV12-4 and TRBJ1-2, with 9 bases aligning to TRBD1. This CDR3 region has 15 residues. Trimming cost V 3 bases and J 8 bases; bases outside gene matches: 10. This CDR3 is CASSFTTGGGGGYTF. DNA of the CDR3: TGTGCCAGCAGTTTCACGACAGGGGGAGGCGGAGGCTACACCTTC.

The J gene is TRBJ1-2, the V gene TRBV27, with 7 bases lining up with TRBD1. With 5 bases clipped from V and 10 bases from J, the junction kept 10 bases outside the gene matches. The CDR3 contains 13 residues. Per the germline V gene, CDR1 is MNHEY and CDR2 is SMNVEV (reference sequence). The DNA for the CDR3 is TGTGCCAGCAGTCCGAGACAGGACAGGCCCTACACCTTC. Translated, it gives CASSPRQDRPYTF.

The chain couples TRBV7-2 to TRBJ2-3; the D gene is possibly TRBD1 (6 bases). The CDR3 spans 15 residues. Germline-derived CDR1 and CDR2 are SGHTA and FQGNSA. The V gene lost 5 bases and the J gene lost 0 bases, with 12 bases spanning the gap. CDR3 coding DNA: TGTGCCAGCAGCCTAGGGACAACTAGCACAGATACGCAGTATTTT. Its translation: CASSLGTTSTDTQYF. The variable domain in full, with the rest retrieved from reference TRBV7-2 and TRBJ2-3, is GAGVSQSPSNKVTEKGKDVELRCDPISGHTALYWYRQSLGQGLEFLIYFQGNSAPDKSGLPSDRFSAERTGGSVSTLTIQRTQQEDSAVYLCASSLGTTSTDTQYFGPGTRLTVL.

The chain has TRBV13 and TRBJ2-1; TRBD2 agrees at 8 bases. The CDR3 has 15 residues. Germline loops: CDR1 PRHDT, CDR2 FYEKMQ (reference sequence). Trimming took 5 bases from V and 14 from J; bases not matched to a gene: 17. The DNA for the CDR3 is TGTGCCAGCAGCCTCGGGACTAGTGTTTTGGCGAGAAAGTTCTTC. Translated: CASSLGTSVLARKFF.